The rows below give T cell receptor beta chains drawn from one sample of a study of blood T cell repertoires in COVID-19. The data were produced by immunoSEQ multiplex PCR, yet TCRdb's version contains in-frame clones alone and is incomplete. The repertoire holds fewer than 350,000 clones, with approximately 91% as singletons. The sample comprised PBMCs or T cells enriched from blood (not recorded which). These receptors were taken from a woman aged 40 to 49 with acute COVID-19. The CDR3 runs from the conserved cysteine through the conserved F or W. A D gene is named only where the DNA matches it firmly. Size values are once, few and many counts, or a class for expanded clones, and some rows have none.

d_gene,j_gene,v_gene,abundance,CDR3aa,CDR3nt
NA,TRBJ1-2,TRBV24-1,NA,CATQADYGYTF,TGTGCCACCCAGGCAGACTATGGCTACACCTTC
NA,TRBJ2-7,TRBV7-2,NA,CASSLGAGRRNEQYF,TGTGCCAGCAGCTTAGGGGCGGGAAGAAGGAACGAGCAGTACTTC
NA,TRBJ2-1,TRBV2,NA,CASSSGSYNEQFF,TGTGCCAGCAGTAGCGGTTCCTACAATGAGCAGTTCTTC
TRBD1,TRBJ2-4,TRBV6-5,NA,CASSRTTGVGNIQYF,TGTGCCAGCAGCCGGACGACAGGGGTTGGGAACATTCAGTACTTC
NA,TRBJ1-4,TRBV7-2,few,CASSLGAGREKLFF,TGTGCCAGCAGCTTAGGGGCAGGGCGCGAAAAACTGTTTTTT
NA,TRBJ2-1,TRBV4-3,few,CASSQDVGGATYNEQFF,TGCGCCAGCAGCCAAGATGTCGGCGGGGCGACTTACAATGAGCAGTTCTTC
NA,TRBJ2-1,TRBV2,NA,CASSRSRNEQFF,TGTGCCAGCAGCCGTTCTAGAAATGAGCAGTTCTTC
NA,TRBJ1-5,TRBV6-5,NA,CATARLGDGNQPQHF,TGTGCCACCGCACGATTAGGGGATGGCAATCAGCCCCAGCATTTT
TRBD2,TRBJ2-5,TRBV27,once,CASSRTSGAAGGTQYF,TGTGCCAGCAGCCGAACTAGCGGGGCGGCGGGGGGGACCCAGTACTTC
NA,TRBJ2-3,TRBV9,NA,CASSVEGGQGTDTQYF,TGTGCCAGCAGCGTAGAAGGGGGTCAGGGCACAGATACGCAGTATTTT
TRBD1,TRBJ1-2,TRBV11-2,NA,CASSLTGANFYGYTF,TGTGCCAGCAGCTTAACAGGGGCCAACTTCTATGGCTACACCTTC
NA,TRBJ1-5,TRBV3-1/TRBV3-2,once,CASSQVEGAQPQHF,TGTGCCAGCAGCCAAGTGGAAGGGGCTCAGCCCCAGCATTTT
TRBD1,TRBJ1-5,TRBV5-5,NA,CASSLVGGPNQPQHF,TGTGCCAGCAGCTTGGTAGGGGGCCCCAATCAGCCCCAGCATTTT
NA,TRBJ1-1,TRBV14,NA,CASSRQMNTEAFF,TGTGCCAGCAGCCGCCAGATGAACACTGAAGCTTTCTTT